One and the same sample provided the 21 T cell receptor beta chains below, sequenced in a study of T cell clones after liver transplantation. Measured with immunoSEQ multiplex PCR; TCRdb has only the in-frame clones, and not every one. The sample carries about 100,000 clones, roughly 80% recorded once. The source was CD4+ T cells from blood, collected before liver transplant. The receptors come from a human donor who received a liver transplant.

The sample holds one count of this clone. The chain uses TRBV7-2 and TRBJ2-7; D is ambiguous. Per germline, CDR1 SGHTA and CDR2 FQGNSA. The CDR3 sequence is 12 residues long. V shed 3 bases and J shed 1 base, with 4 bases lying between them. This chain's CDR3 is CASSLESYEQYF. CDR3 DNA: TGTGCCAGCAGCTTGGAGTCCTACGAGCAGTACTTC.

The chain uses TRBV6-5 and TRBJ2-2; possible D gene TRBD2, 5 bases. Trimming cost V 7 bases and J 6 bases, with 15 bases left between them. This CDR3 comprises 14 residues. The germline gives CDR1 MNHEY, CDR2 SVGAGI. CDR3 bases: TGTGCCAGCACCTACGCGGGTTCCGCCGGGGAGCTGTTTTTT. Protein: CASTYAGSAGELFF.

The chain combines TRBV19 with TRBJ1-1; no reliable D call. The V end was cut by 6 bases, the J end by 0 bases, with 17 bases between. The CDR3 covers 16 residues. Germline assignment: CDR1 LNHDA and CDR2 SQIVND (reference sequence). CDR3 nucleotide sequence: TGTGCCAGTAGGCCCCCCTTAGGTTGGGTGAACACTGAAGCTTTCTTT. Its protein product is CASRPPLGWVNTEAFF.

The chain employs TRBV4-1 and TRBJ2-7; D ambiguous. Trimming took 0 bases from V and 2 from J, leaving 11 bases between them. The CDR3 covers 15 residues. Germline values: CDR1 MGHRA, CDR2 YSYEKL. This CDR3 reads CASSQEETYAYEQYF. In nucleotides, the CDR3 is TGCGCCAGCAGCCAAGAGGAAACCTACGCCTACGAGCAGTACTTC.

The chain uses TRBV7-3 and TRBJ2-1; TRBD1 might be the D (6 bases). Trimming took off 4 bases at V and 6 bases at J, with 19 bases between the two ends. CDR3 length: 16 residues. Looked up from germline, CDR1 is SGHTA and CDR2 is FQGTGA. The CDR3 nucleotides read TGTGCCAGCAGCTCCAAACAGGGCCTACTACGCAATGAGCAGTTCTTC. Translating it yields CASSSKQGLLRNEQFF.

V is TRBV28 and J is TRBJ2-7; 8 bases line up with TRBD1. Trimming took 5 bases from V and 5 from J; bases not matched to a gene: 11. From germline, CDR1 is MDHEN and CDR2 SYDVKM. The CDR3 sequence is 15 residues long. In DNA, the CDR3 is TGTGCCAGCAGTCTTCCGGGGACAGGTTTCCACGAGCAGTACTTC. Translation: CASSLPGTGFHEQYF. Combining the CDR3 with reference TRBV28 and TRBJ2-7 gives the whole variable domain DVKVTQSSRYLVKRTGEKVFLECVQDMDHENMFWYRQDPGLGLRLIYFSYDVKMKEKGDIPEGYSVSREKKERFSLILESASTNQTSMYLCASSLPGTGFHEQYFGPGTRLTVT.

V usage is TRBV2 and J usage is TRBJ1-1, with TRBD1 matching over 8 bases. Per the germline V gene, CDR1 is SNHLY and CDR2 is FYNNEI. The CDR3 is 12 residues long. V gave up 4 bases and J gave up 8 bases; unmatched junction bases: 3. The CDR3 DNA reads TGTGCCAGCAGTGGACAGGGGACCGAAGCTTTCTTT. It translates to CASSGQGTEAFF.

Only a few counts were recorded for this clone. The J gene is TRBJ2-3, the V gene TRBV5-4, with TRBD1 matching 7 bases. With 3 bases clipped from V and 10 bases from J, the junction kept 8 bases outside the gene matches. The CDR3 is 13 residues long. Germline CDR1 is SGHNT and CDR2 is YYREEE (reference sequence). DNA for the CDR3: TGTGCCAGCAGCTCGGGACAGCCTACATCGCAGTATTTT. Translation gives CASSSGQPTSQYF.

The V call is TRBV29-1, the J call TRBJ2-3; 8 nucleotides match TRBD2. J gave up 4 bases and V 6 bases, and 3 bases lay outside the gene matches. Germline CDR1 and CDR2: SQVTM and ANQGSEA. The CDR3 extends over 12 amino acids. The CDR3 nucleotides read TGCAGCGTCTCCGGGAGGGCAGATACGCAGTATTTT. As protein: CSVSGRADTQYF.

This clone was found a few times. The chain is built from TRBV6-1 and TRBJ2-5; no definite D call. V was clipped by 7 bases and J by 5 bases, with 8 bases between them. Germline V gene lookup returns CDR1 MNHNS and CDR2 SASEGT. This CDR3 region has 11 residues. The CDR3 DNA sequence: TGTGCCAGCACCCCCAAGGAGACCCAGTACTTC. Its translation is CASTPKETQYF.

Only a few counts were recorded for this clone. This chain uses TRBV7-8 with TRBJ1-5; D call uncertain. Deletions cut 1 base from V and 5 bases from J, with 9 bases between. The germline V gene encodes CDR1 SGHVS and CDR2 FQNEAQ. CDR3 length equals 14 residues. CDR3 in amino acids: CASSLGSFDQPQHF. CDR3 bases: TGTGCCAGCAGCTTAGGCAGTTTCGATCAGCCCCAGCATTTT.

About this clone: Its ends do not fully match the called genes, so a read error is possible. The chain employs TRBV2 and TRBJ2-3, with 11 positions matching TRBD2. In germline, CDR1 is SNHLY, CDR2 FYNNEI. This CDR3 has 13 amino acids. The CDR3 spells CASSFVIAGGPHF. DNA of the CDR3: TGTGCCAGCAGTTTTGTTATAGCGGGGGGGCCGCATTTT.

V and J are TRBV5-1 and TRBJ2-2; 12 bases agree with TRBD2. The germline V gene has CDR1 SGHRS and CDR2 YFSETQ. The CDR3 has 15 amino acids. V trimming: 4 bases; J trimming: 6 bases; junction bases outside the gene matches: 4. The CDR3: CASSGTSGRSGELFF. The CDR3 nucleotides are TGCGCCAGCAGCGGCACTAGCGGGAGGTCCGGGGAGCTGTTTTTT.

The chain carries TRBV27 and TRBJ2-5; D is possibly TRBD1 or TRBD2 (5 bases each). The CDR3 is 14 residues long. The V end lost 6 bases, the J end lost 4 bases, and 15 bases lay between the germline ends. Germline loops: CDR1 MNHEY, CDR2 SMNVEV (reference sequence). The CDR3 sequence: CASRGFGAGETQYF. CDR3 DNA: TGTGCCAGCAGGGGGTTCGGGGCAGGAGAGACCCAGTACTTC.

The chain links TRBV27 to TRBJ2-7; 9 bases are a match to TRBD1. CDR3 length: 16 amino acids. With 6 bases clipped from V and 3 bases from J, the junction kept 12 bases outside the gene matches. Germline CDR1 is MNHEY and CDR2 is SMNVEV (reference sequence). The CDR3 here is CASSPRGGTGFYEQYF. CDR3 DNA: TGTGCCAGCAGCCCCAGGGGCGGGACAGGGTTCTACGAGCAGTACTTC.

This sequence joins TRBV5-1 and TRBJ1-6, with D perhaps matching TRBD1 (5 bases). The CDR3 covers 15 residues. Trimming removed 7 bases from V and 7 bases from J, with 18 bases in between. Germline CDR1 SGHRS, CDR2 YFSETQ. The CDR3 nucleotides read TGCGCCAGCTCTATCTCCGGGACGGGAAATTCACCCCTCCACTTT. Its protein product is CASSISGTGNSPLHF.

The gene calls are TRBV18 and TRBJ1-1, with D perhaps matching TRBD1 (6 bases). Germline assignment: CDR1 KGHSH and CDR2 LQKENI. Trimming stripped 2 bases from V and 10 bases from J, with 14 bases between. There are 13 residues in the CDR3. Written as DNA, the CDR3 is TGTGCCAGCTCACCAAACAGGGAGGTTAGAGCTTTCTTT. It is translated as CASSPNREVRAFF.

The chain recombines TRBV7-8 with TRBJ2-3; perhaps TRBD2 as D (6 bases). The V and J ends lost 9 bases and 1 base respectively, with 20 bases between them. Germline V lookup: CDR1 SGHVS, CDR2 FQNEAQ. The CDR3 has 16 residues. The CDR3 reads CASTLGRDARTDTQYF. The CDR3 DNA is TGTGCCAGTACCCTAGGGCGGGACGCCCGCACAGATACGCAGTATTTT. The full variable domain, with the rest looked up from reference TRBV7-8 and TRBJ2-3, is GAGVSQSPRYKVAKRGQDVALRCDPISGHVSLFWYQQALGQGPEFLTYFQNEAQLDKSGLPSDRFFAERPEGSVSTLKIQRTQQEDSAVYLCASTLGRDARTDTQYFGPGTRLTVL.

The chain uses TRBV10-3 and TRBJ2-3; TRBD2 matches at 12 bases. Germline V gives CDR1 ENHRY, CDR2 SYGVKD. With V trimmed by 4 bases and J by 2 bases, 1 base remained unmatched. CDR3 size: 15 residues. The CDR3 spells CAISGLAGATDTQYF. For the CDR3, the DNA is TGTGCCATCAGTGGACTAGCGGGGGCCACAGATACGCAGTATTTT.

V gene TRBV6-5 combines with J gene TRBJ2-1, with 11 bases aligning to TRBD1. Per germline, CDR1 MNHEY and CDR2 SVGAGI. CDR3 length equals 15 residues. Trimming at V came to 6 bases and at J to 7 bases, leaving 8 bases not matched to a gene. The CDR3 DNA follows: TGTGCCAGCAGCCTTGGGACAGGGGGTACGAATGAGCAGTTCTTC. Encoded protein: CASSLGTGGTNEQFF.

V is TRBV9 and J is TRBJ1-1; D gene unclear. The CDR3 is 12 residues long. V lost 0 bases and J lost 8, with 8 bases in between. Germline V gene lookup returns CDR1 SGDLS and CDR2 YYNGEE. The CDR3: CASSVAGGEAFF. DNA for the CDR3: TGTGCCAGCAGCGTAGCTGGCGGGGAAGCTTTCTTT.